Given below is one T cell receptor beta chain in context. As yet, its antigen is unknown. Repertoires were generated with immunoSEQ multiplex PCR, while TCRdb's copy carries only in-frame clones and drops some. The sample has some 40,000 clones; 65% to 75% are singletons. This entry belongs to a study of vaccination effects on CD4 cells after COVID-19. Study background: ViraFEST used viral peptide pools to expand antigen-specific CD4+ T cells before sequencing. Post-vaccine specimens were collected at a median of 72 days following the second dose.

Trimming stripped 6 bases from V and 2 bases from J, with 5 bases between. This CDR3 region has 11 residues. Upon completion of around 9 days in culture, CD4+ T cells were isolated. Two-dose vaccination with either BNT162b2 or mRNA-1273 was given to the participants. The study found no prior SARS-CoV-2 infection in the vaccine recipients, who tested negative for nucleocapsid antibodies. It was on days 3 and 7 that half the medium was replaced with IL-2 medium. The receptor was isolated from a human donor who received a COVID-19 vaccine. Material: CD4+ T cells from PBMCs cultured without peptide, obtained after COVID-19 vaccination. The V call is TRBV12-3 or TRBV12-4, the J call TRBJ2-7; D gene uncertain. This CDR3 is CASSPAYEQYF. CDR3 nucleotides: TGTGCCAGCAGCCCAGCCTACGAGCAGTACTTC.